This T cell receptor beta chain was sequenced for a study of T cell changes during pregnancy in multiple sclerosis. The CDR3 sequence is 15 residues long. V lost 4 bases and J 5 bases, leaving 15 bases between the germline ends. Germline V CDR1 and CDR2: SGDLS, YYNGEE. The protocol was immunoSEQ multiplex PCR, while the TCRdb copy is restricted to in-frame clones and leaves out a portion. The repertoire has approximately 46,000 clones, more than 80% of them found once; the top ten carry 6.5% to 9.5%. This sequence joins TRBV9 and TRBJ1-4; the D is unclear. The TCR originated in a female donor with multiple sclerosis, enrolled in a pregnancy study. Specimen: CD8+ T cells from peripheral blood mononuclear cells, collected in the second trimester of pregnancy. The DNA of the CDR3 is TGTGCCAGCAGCCCTTCACGGGTTGACAATGAAAAACTGTTTTTT. Amino acid sequence: CASSPSRVDNEKLFF.